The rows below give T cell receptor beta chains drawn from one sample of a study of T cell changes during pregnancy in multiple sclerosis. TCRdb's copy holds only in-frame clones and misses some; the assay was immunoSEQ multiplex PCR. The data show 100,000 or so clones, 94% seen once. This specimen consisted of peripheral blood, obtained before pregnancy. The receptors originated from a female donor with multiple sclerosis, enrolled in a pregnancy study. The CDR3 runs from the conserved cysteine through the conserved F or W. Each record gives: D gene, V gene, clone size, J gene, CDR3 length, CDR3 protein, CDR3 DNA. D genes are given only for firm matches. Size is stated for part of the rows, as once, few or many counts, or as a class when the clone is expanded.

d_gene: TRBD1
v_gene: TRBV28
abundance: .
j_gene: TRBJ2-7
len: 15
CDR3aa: CASSPLDRVPYEQYF
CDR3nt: TGTGCCAGCAGTCCCCTCGACAGGGTACCCTACGAGCAGTACTTC

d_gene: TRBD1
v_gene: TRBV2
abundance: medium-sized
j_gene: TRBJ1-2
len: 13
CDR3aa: CASSELGQDGYTF
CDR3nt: TGTGCCAGCAGTGAACTGGGACAGGATGGCTACACCTTC

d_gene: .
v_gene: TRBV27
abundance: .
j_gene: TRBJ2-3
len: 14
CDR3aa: CASSLFRDTDTQYF
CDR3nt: TGTGCCAGCAGTTTATTCAGGGACACAGATACGCAGTATTTT

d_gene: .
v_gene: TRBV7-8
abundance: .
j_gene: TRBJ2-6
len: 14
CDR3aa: CASSSSSGANVLTF
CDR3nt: TGTGCCAGCAGCTCCTCGTCTGGGGCCAACGTCCTGACTTTC

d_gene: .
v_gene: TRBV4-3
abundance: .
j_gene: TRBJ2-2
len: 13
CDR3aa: CASSLAGGGELFF
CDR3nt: TGCGCCAGCAGCCTAGCTGGTGGGGGGGAGCTGTTTTTT

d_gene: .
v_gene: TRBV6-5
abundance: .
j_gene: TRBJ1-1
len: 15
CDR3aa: CASSSTGIMNTEAFF
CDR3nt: TGTGCCAGCAGTTCCACAGGGATCATGAACACTGAAGCTTTCTTT

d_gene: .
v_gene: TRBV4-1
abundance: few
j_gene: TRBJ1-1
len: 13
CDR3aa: CASSLPEADEAFF
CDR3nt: TGCGCCAGCAGCCTCCCAGAGGCAGATGAAGCTTTCTTT

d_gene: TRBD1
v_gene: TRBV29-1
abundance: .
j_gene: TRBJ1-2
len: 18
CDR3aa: CSVEDSYTDRGRNYGYTF
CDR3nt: TGCAGCGTTGAAGACTCCTACACCGACAGGGGGCGGAACTATGGCTACACCTTC

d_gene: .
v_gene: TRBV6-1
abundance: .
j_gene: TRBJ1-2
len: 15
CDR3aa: CASSDAEAWHYGYTF
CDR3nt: TGTGCCAGCAGTGATGCGGAGGCCTGGCACTATGGCTACACCTTC

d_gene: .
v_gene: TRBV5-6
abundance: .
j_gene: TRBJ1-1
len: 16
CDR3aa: CASSLEVWGGRTEAFF
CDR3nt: TGTGCCAGCAGCTTAGAGGTATGGGGGGGTCGGACTGAAGCTTTCTTT

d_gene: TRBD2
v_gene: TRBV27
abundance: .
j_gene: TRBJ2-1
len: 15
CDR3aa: CASSLSAGGYNEQFF
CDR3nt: TGTGCCAGCAGTTTATCAGCGGGAGGCTACAATGAGCAGTTCTTC

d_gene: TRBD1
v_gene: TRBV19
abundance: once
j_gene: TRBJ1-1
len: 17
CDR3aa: CASSLDRGGLMNTEAFF
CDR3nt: TGTGCCAGTAGCCTTGACAGGGGAGGACTCATGAACACTGAAGCTTTCTTT

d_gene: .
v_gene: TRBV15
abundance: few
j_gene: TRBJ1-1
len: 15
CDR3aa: CATSKDSRQGTEAFF
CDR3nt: TGTGCCACCAGCAAAGACAGTCGCCAGGGCACTGAAGCTTTCTTT

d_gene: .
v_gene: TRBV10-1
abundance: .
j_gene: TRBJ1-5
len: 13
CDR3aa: CASSQGTAQPQHF
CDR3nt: TGCGCCAGCAGCCAAGGGACTGCCCAGCCCCAGCATTTT

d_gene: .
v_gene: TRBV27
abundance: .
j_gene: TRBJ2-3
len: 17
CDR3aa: CASSQEPGHGITDTQYF
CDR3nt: TGTGCCAGCAGTCAGGAACCGGGACACGGAATCACAGATACGCAGTATTTT

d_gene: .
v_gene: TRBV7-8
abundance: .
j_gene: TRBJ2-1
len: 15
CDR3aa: CASSLAGGRDNEQFF
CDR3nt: TGTGCCAGCAGCTTAGCAGGGGGTCGGGACAATGAGCAGTTCTTC

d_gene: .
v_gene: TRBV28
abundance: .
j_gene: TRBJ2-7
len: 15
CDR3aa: CASSPFLGAFYEQYF
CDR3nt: TGTGCCAGCAGTCCATTCTTAGGGGCCTTCTACGAGCAGTACTTC

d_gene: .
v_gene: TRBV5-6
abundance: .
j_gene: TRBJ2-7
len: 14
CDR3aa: CASSETASYYEQYF
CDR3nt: TGTGCCAGCAGCGAGACTGCTTCCTACTACGAGCAGTACTTC

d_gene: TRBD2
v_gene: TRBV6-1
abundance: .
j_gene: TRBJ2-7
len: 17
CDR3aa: CASSEGGTNWVPYEQYF
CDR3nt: TGTGCCAGCAGTGAAGGCGGGACTAACTGGGTCCCCTACGAGCAGTACTTC

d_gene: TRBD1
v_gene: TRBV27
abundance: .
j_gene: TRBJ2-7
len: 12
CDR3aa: CASGTGSHEQYF
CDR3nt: TGTGCCAGTGGGACAGGATCCCACGAGCAGTACTTC

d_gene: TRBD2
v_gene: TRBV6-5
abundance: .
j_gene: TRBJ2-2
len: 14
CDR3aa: CASTLAGVTGELFF
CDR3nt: TGTGCCAGCACTCTAGCGGGAGTCACCGGGGAGCTGTTTTTT

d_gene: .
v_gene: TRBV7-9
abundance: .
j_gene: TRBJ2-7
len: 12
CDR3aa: CASSLGAYEQYF
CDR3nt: TGTGCCAGCAGCTTAGGAGCCTACGAGCAGTACTTC

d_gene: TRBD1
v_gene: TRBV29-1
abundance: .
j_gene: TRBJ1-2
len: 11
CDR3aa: CSVGTGAGYTF
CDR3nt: TGCAGCGTTGGGACAGGGGCCGGCTACACCTTC

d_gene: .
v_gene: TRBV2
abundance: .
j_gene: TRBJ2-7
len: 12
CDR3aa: CASRVEAYEQYF
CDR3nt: TGTGCCAGCAGGGTAGAGGCCTACGAGCAGTACTTC

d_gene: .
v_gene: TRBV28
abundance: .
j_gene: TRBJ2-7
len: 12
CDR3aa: CASSLRGPEQYF
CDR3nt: TGTGCCAGCAGTTTACGGGGTCCCGAGCAGTACTTC